Below, 6 T cell receptor beta chains from the same sample are listed, as sequenced in a study of cytotoxic CD8 clonotypes in ibrutinib-treated CLL (dated by TCRdb to the early 2020s). Receptor amplification or capture employed the immunoSEQ multiplex PCR assay. The table comes from immuneACCESS by way of TCRdb, which keeps in-frame sequences with V and J called. Part of the clones is missing from these tables; in studies checked, under half for an unresolved V gene and the rest for unknown reasons. The sample records over 40,000 clones, approximately 87% of which are singletons. Roughly 22% of the sample rests with the top ten. The sample's time point label, in plain terms: approximately 25 months on ibrutinib. The sequenced sample was PBMCs, obtained after 24 months of ibrutinib treatment. The receptors were gathered from a human donor with chronic lymphocytic leukemia.

This chain connects TRBV10-2 to TRBJ2-7, with D maybe TRBD1 (6 bases). There are 14 residues in the CDR3. Looked up from germline, CDR1 is WSHSY and CDR2 is SAAADI. V gave up 5 bases and J gave up 3 bases, with 14 bases separating them. CDR3 sequence: CASSSPQGSYEQYF. The CDR3 DNA reads TGCGCCAGCAGTTCCCCCCAGGGGAGCTACGAGCAGTACTTC.

The chain carries TRBV30 and TRBJ1-4, with 9 bases matching TRBD1. V lost 2 bases, J lost 0 bases, and 19 bases stayed unmatched. Germline V gene lookup returns CDR1 GTSNPN and CDR2 SVGIG (reference sequence). This CDR3 region has 21 residues. The DNA for the CDR3 is TGTGCCTGGAGTCCACACAGGGGGCTGGTCGGTGGACTTGCAACTAATGAAAAACTGTTTTTT. Translation gives CAWSPHRGLVGGLATNEKLFF.

The chain employs TRBV9 and TRBJ1-5; D unclear. V lost 0 bases, J lost 0 bases, and 7 bases lay in between. The CDR3 consists of 15 residues. Germline CDR1 reads SGDLS; CDR2 reads YYNGEE. The CDR3 sequence: CASSVGTLSNQPQHF. Here the CDR3 DNA reads TGTGCCAGCAGCGTAGGGACGCTTAGCAATCAGCCCCAGCATTTT.

This sequence joins TRBV30 and TRBJ2-1, with D unclear. This CDR3 has 14 amino acids. Germline values: CDR1 GTSNPN, CDR2 SVGIG (reference sequence). Trimming removed 2 bases at V and 8 bases at J, with 16 bases between. The CDR3 is CAWSSTRTLDEQFF. In DNA form, the CDR3 reads TGTGCCTGGAGTTCAACTCGGACGTTGGATGAGCAGTTCTTC. Combining the CDR3 with reference TRBV30 and TRBJ2-1 gives the whole variable domain SQTIHQWPATLVQPVGSPLSLECTVEGTSNPNLYWYRQAAGRGLQLLFYSVGIGQISSEVPQNLSASRPQDRQFILSSKKLLLSDSGFYLCAWSSTRTLDEQFFGPGTRLTVL.

The chain combines TRBV9 with TRBJ2-1; no definite D call. V shed 0 bases and J shed 7 bases, with 5 bases lying between them. Germline CDR1 SGDLS, CDR2 YYNGEE. The CDR3 has 12 residues. CDR3 sequence: CASSVDYNEQFF. CDR3 sequence (DNA): TGTGCCAGCAGCGTAGATTATAATGAGCAGTTCTTC. Using reference TRBV9 and TRBJ2-1 for the parts outside the CDR3, the full variable domain is DSGVTQTPKHLITATGQRVTLRCSPRSGDLSVYWYQQSLDQGLQFLIQYYNGEERAKGNILERFSAQQFPDLHSELNLSSLELGDSALYFCASSVDYNEQFFGPGTRLTVL.

This chain links TRBV6-5 with TRBJ2-2, with D tentatively TRBD1 or TRBD2 (5 bases each). Germline lookup yields CDR1 MNHEY and CDR2 SVGAGI. Trimming took off 7 bases at V and 2 bases at J, with 11 bases between the two ends. The CDR3 is 14 amino acids. The CDR3 sequence is CASKGRLNTGELFF. The DNA of the CDR3 is TGTGCCAGCAAGGGGAGACTTAACACCGGGGAGCTGTTTTTT.